What follows are 29 T cell receptor beta chains derived from one specimen sequenced in a study of neurological immune-mediated disorders. TCRdb ran MiXCR on the 5' RACE reads and lists one entry per CDR3 protein. This sample carries roughly 59,000 distinct CDR3 sequences, roughly 5% of them seen once, and the ten largest clones take roughly 5.7%. Sequenced: PBMCs. The receptors were sampled from a human donor with multiple sclerosis. The donor label of this sample is uncertain.

As for this clonotype: One base away lies a much larger clone, so this may be a sequencing read error. This chain links TRBV18 with TRBJ1-5; 7 bases fit TRBD1. CDR3 length equals 14 residues. Germline V gene lookup returns CDR1 KGHSH and CDR2 LQKENI. The CDR3 DNA is TGTTCCAGCTCACCGTCAGGGGGAGATCAGCCCCAGCATTTT. Its protein is CSSSPSGGDQPQHF.

This clonotype was detected many times. The gene calls are TRBV29-1 and TRBJ2-2, with TRBD2 identical over 11 bases. J gave up 0 bases and V 6 bases, and 6 bases lay outside the gene matches. CDR1 SQVTM and CDR2 ANQGSEA come from the germline V gene. The CDR3 runs 16 residues. The CDR3 sequence is CSVKLAGESNTGELFF. As DNA, the CDR3 is TGCAGCGTAAAACTAGCGGGGGAATCGAACACCGGGGAGCTGTTTTTT.

This clonotype was observed a single time. J is TRBJ2-7 and V is TRBV7-9; 8 nucleotides match TRBD1. Germline V lookup: CDR1 SEHNR, CDR2 FQNEAQ (reference sequence). V lost 5 bases and J lost 7; bases outside the gene matches: 10. The CDR3 consists of 14 residues. CDR3: CASSEGTGLGEQYF. CDR3 nucleotides: TGTGCCAGCAGCGAGGGGACAGGACTGGGGGAGCAGTACTTC.

This clonotype was counted many times. V and J are TRBV7-2 and TRBJ2-7; the match to TRBD2 covers 8 bases. The CDR3 extends over 15 amino acids. The J segment lost 3 bases and the V segment lost 3 bases, leaving 7 bases of the junction unmatched. In germline, CDR1 is SGHTA, CDR2 FQGNSA. This CDR3 reads CASSFDGTRSYEQYF. The CDR3 DNA sequence: TGTGCCAGCAGCTTTGATGGGACTAGAAGCTACGAGCAGTACTTC.

This clonotype has ten or more counts. The genes are TRBV7-2 and TRBJ2-2, with unresolved D. Per the germline V gene, CDR1 is SGHTA and CDR2 is FQGNSA. V lost 2 bases and J lost 1, with 5 bases in between. This CDR3 has 14 amino acids. The CDR3 loop reads CASSLRQNTGELFF. As DNA, the CDR3 is TGTGCCAGCAGCTTACGACAGAACACCGGGGAGCTGTTTTTT. The full variable domain, its missing parts supplied by reference TRBV7-2 and TRBJ2-2, is GAGVSQSPSNKVTEKGKDVELRCDPISGHTALYWYRQSLGQGLEFLIYFQGNSAPDKSGLPSDRFSAERTGGSVSTLTIQRTQQEDSAVYLCASSLRQNTGELFFGEGSRLTVL.

This clonotype was seen ten or more times. The chain has TRBV3-1 and TRBJ2-2; maybe TRBD2 (6 bases). Germline CDR1 is LGHDT and CDR2 is YNNKEL (reference sequence). V lost 4 bases to trimming and J lost 2 bases, with 11 bases between them. The CDR3 runs to 15 residues. The CDR3 bases are TGTGCCAGCAGCCCCCGGGACTCAAACACCGGGGAGCTGTTTTTT. As protein: CASSPRDSNTGELFF.

In its sample, this clonotype was seen many times. The chain joins TRBV6-1 to TRBJ2-1; D ambiguous. V was shortened by 5 bases and J by 5 bases, with 7 bases between the two germline ends. The CDR3 sequence is 12 residues long. Germline V gene data show CDR1 as MNHNS and CDR2 as SASEGT. The CDR3, as DNA: TGTGCCAGCAGTCCCCGGGACAATGAGCAGTTCTTC. Its translation is CASSPRDNEQFF.

This clonotype was seen many times. The rearrangement joins TRBV18 to TRBJ2-7, with TRBD1 as a possible D gene (6 bases). Trimming took off 2 bases at V and 3 bases at J, with 8 bases between the two ends. CDR1 and CDR2 (germline): KGHSH, LQKENI. This CDR3 is built from 13 residues. The CDR3 sequence is CASSPGGYYEQYF. As DNA, the CDR3 is TGTGCCAGCTCACCAGGGGGCTACTACGAGCAGTACTTC.

This clonotype was recorded at least ten times. CDR3: CASSLEVTSTDTQYF. In DNA form, the CDR3 reads TGCGCCAGCAGCTTGGAGGTGACTAGCACAGATACGCAGTATTTT. The chain has TRBV5-1 and TRBJ2-3; D is uncertain. The CDR3 consists of 15 residues. V lost 0 bases, J lost 0 bases, and 8 bases lay in between. Looked up from germline, CDR1 is SGHRS and CDR2 is YFSETQ. Variable domain in full (rest from reference TRBV5-1 and TRBJ2-3): KAGVTQTPRYLIKTRGQQVTLSCSPISGHRSVSWYQQTPGQGLQFLFEYFSETQRNKGNFPGRFSGRQFSNSRSEMNVSTLELGDSALYLCASSLEVTSTDTQYFGPGTRLTVL.

This clonotype has ten or more counts. The CDR3 spells CASSLEAGGLTGELFF. The CDR3 nucleotides are TGCGCCAGCAGCTTGGAGGCGGGGGGCCTCACCGGGGAGCTGTTTTTT. This chain uses TRBV5-1 with TRBJ2-2; TRBD2 agrees at 8 bases. The V gene end was trimmed by 0 bases and the J gene end by 4 bases; junction bases not matched to a gene: 5. Germline V gene sequence: CDR1 SGHRS, CDR2 YFSETQ. The length of the CDR3 is 16 residues.

This clonotype was seen at least ten times. The V call is TRBV12-3 or TRBV12-4, the J call TRBJ2-7; 9 nucleotides align to TRBD2. The CDR3 contains 15 residues. V gave up 3 bases and J gave up 5 bases; unmatched junction bases: 8. This chain's CDR3 is CASSFWAGGLHEQYF. The CDR3 DNA reads TGTGCCAGCAGTTTTTGGGCGGGGGGGCTCCACGAGCAGTACTTC.

This clonotype was seen repeatedly, ten times or more. The rearrangement links TRBV10-3 to TRBJ1-2; 10 positions agree with TRBD1. Trimming cost V 4 bases and J 7 bases; bases outside gene matches: 15. This CDR3 has 17 residues. Germline loops: CDR1 ENHRY, CDR2 SYGVKD. CDR3 in amino acids: CAISGRDRGTLSTGYTF. The CDR3 region has the DNA TGTGCCATCAGTGGAAGGGACAGGGGAACGTTGTCGACTGGCTACACCTTC.

Many counts were recorded for this clonotype. The chain uses TRBV3-1 and TRBJ2-1, with D perhaps TRBD2 (5 bases). The CDR3 spans 12 residues. With 1 base removed from V and 9 bases from J, the gap between germline ends came to 7 bases. In germline, CDR1 is LGHDT, CDR2 YNNKEL (reference sequence). Written as DNA, the CDR3 is TGTGCCAGCAGCCAAGTGGGGAGTGAGCAGTTCTTC. Translating gives CASSQVGSEQFF.

Ten or more counts support this clonotype. The chain is built from TRBV12-3 or TRBV12-4 and TRBJ1-4, with 8 bases that match TRBD1. V lost 4 bases, J lost 7 bases, and 2 bases stayed unmatched. This CDR3 is built from 13 residues. Here the CDR3 reads CASSSGGGEKLFF. In nucleotides, the CDR3 is TGTGCCAGCAGTTCAGGGGGCGGTGAAAAACTGTTTTTT.

In this sample, this clonotype turned up many times. The chain carries TRBV6-5 and TRBJ1-6; D unclear. Germline-derived CDR1 and CDR2 are MNHEY and SVGAGI. The CDR3 extends over 16 amino acids. V was cut by 2 bases and J by 7 bases, with 15 bases left in between. CDR3 sequence reads: CASSYQPGSGNSPLHF. In DNA, the CDR3 is TGTGCCAGCAGTTACCAGCCGGGCTCGGGGAATTCACCCCTCCACTTT.

Concerning this clonotype itself: Germline is not matched at one junction end, which may reflect a read error. The chain couples TRBV3-1 to TRBJ1-5; no definite D call. The germline V gene has CDR1 LGHDT and CDR2 YNNKEL (reference sequence). The CDR3 contains 13 residues. CDR3 in amino acids: CAISQDLIHPQHF. CDR3 nucleotide sequence: TGTGCCATCAGCCAAGATCTGATCCATCCCCAGCATTTT.

In this sample, this clonotype turned up many times. The rearrangement links TRBV5-1 to TRBJ1-5; 12 positions agree with TRBD1. J lost 7 bases, V lost 0 bases, and 8 bases had no gene match. This CDR3 comprises 17 residues. The germline V gene encodes CDR1 SGHRS and CDR2 YFSETQ. In DNA form, the CDR3 reads TGCGCCAGCAGCTTGGGTCCCGGGACAGGGGGCAGGCAGCCCCAGCATTTT. Amino acids: CASSLGPGTGGRQPQHF.

There are a few counts of this clonotype. The chain uses TRBV7-2 and TRBJ2-1; maybe TRBD1 (6 bases). The CDR3 runs 15 residues. Germline V gene data show CDR1 as SGHTA and CDR2 as FQGNSA. Trimming cost V 1 base and J 4 bases, with 11 bases left between them. The CDR3 reads CASSLDGTPYNEQFF. The CDR3 nucleotides are TGTGCCAGCAGCTTAGACGGGACACCTTACAATGAGCAGTTCTTC.

This clonotype was observed a single time. The chain links TRBV7-9 to TRBJ1-1; TRBD1 might be the D (5 bases). Between the trimmed V and J ends, which lost 7 bases and 1 base, there was a span of 13 bases. Germline loops: CDR1 SEHNR, CDR2 FQNEAQ (reference sequence). This CDR3 has 14 amino acids. For the CDR3, the DNA is TGTGCCAGCAACCTATGGGGGGGGAACACTGAAGCTTTCTTT. Residues: CASNLWGGNTEAFF.

This chain uses TRBV18 with TRBJ2-3, with D hard to call. The CDR3 sequence is 13 residues long. The V end lost 1 base, the J end lost 2 bases, and 4 bases lay between the germline ends. Germline V gives CDR1 KGHSH, CDR2 LQKENI. This chain's CDR3 is CASSPQNTDTQYF. In nucleotides, the CDR3 is TGTGCCAGCTCACCACAAAACACAGATACGCAGTATTTT. The variable domain in full, completed from reference TRBV18 and TRBJ2-3, reads NAGVMQNPRHLVRRRGQEARLRCSPMKGHSHVYWYRQLPEEGLKFMVYLQKENIIDESGMPKERFSAEFPKEGPSILRIQQVVRGDSAAYFCASSPQNTDTQYFGPGTRLTVL.

This clonotype was seen repeatedly, ten times or more. The V and J genes are TRBV2 and TRBJ2-7; maybe TRBD1 (5 bases). The CDR3 is made up of 14 amino acids. Trimming removed 0 bases at V and 3 bases at J, with 9 bases between. Per germline, CDR1 SNHLY and CDR2 FYNNEI. The CDR3 DNA sequence: TGTGCCAGCAGTGAAGCTCGGCAGGGCTACGAGCAGTACTTC. Translating it yields CASSEARQGYEQYF.

This clonotype occurred many times. The V call is TRBV19, the J call TRBJ2-7; 7 bases are shared with TRBD1. Germline values: CDR1 LNHDA, CDR2 SQIVND (reference sequence). This CDR3 is built from 15 residues. V was clipped by 1 base and J by 3 bases; unmatched bases: 6. CDR3 in amino acids: CASSIAGDSFYEQYF. CDR3 in DNA: TGTGCCAGTAGTATAGCAGGGGACAGCTTCTACGAGCAGTACTTC.

There are many counts of this clonotype. V is TRBV5-1 and J is TRBJ1-2; TRBD1 aligns across 7 bases. CDR1 and CDR2 from the germline V gene are SGHRS and YFSETQ. V dropped 4 bases and J dropped 6; count of bases not matched to a gene: 9. The CDR3 has 14 residues. CDR3 nucleotides: TGCGCCAGCAGCACACTGACAGGGTTGGATGGCTACACCTTC. Protein product: CASSTLTGLDGYTF.

This clonotype occurred many times. This chain connects TRBV9 to TRBJ2-2; tentative D call: TRBD1 (5 bases). This CDR3 is built from 17 residues. Germline CDR1 is SGDLS and CDR2 is YYNGEE. The ends were cut back, 0 bases at V and 1 base at J, with 13 bases in the middle. CDR3 sequence: CASSVVQGSRNTGELFF. The DNA of the CDR3 is TGTGCCAGCAGCGTAGTCCAGGGCAGCCGGAACACCGGGGAGCTGTTTTTT.

The table lists this clonotype with many counts. The rearrangement joins TRBV20-1 to TRBJ2-1; the D gene is possibly TRBD1 (6 bases). Trimming shortened V by 2 bases and J by 4 bases, and 15 bases separated the two germline ends. Germline CDR1 reads DFQATT; CDR2 reads SNEGSKA (reference sequence). CDR3 length equals 15 residues. In DNA, the CDR3 is TGCAGTGCTAGACCGACAGGACGACTGTACAATGAGCAGTTCTTC. This sequence encodes CSARPTGRLYNEQFF.

This clonotype was recorded at least ten times. The rearrangement joins TRBV10-3 to TRBJ1-5; 11 bases agree with TRBD1. Trimming removed 6 bases from V and 4 bases from J; junction bases left unmatched: 11. CDR1 and CDR2 from the germline V gene are ENHRY and SYGVKD. The CDR3 runs to 17 residues. CDR3: CAISAIFGQGANQPQHF. As DNA, the CDR3 is TGTGCCATCAGCGCCATATTCGGACAGGGGGCAAATCAGCCCCAGCATTTT.

This clonotype was seen repeatedly, ten times or more. This sequence joins TRBV20-1 and TRBJ1-1, with D possibly matching TRBD1 (5 bases). The CDR3 extends over 12 amino acids. Germline values: CDR1 DFQATT, CDR2 SNEGSKA (reference sequence). Trimming removed 7 bases from V and 1 base from J, with 10 bases in between. The CDR3 DNA is TGCAGTGTTAGTAGGGGGAACACTGAAGCTTTCTTT. Amino acid sequence: CSVSRGNTEAFF.

At least ten counts were recorded for this clonotype. This chain links TRBV3-1 with TRBJ1-2; D gene unclear. This CDR3 spans 11 amino acids. The germline V gene has CDR1 LGHDT and CDR2 YNNKEL (reference sequence). V lost 1 base and J lost 8, with 5 bases in between. The CDR3 nucleotides read TGTGCCAGCAGCCAAGGGGGAGGCTACACCTTC. As protein: CASSQGGGYTF.

In this sample, this clonotype turned up many times. This chain joins TRBV29-1 and TRBJ1-1; maybe TRBD1 (5 bases). Trimming removed 7 bases from V and 0 bases from J, with 12 bases in between. CDR1 and CDR2 (germline): SQVTM, ANQGSEA. The CDR3 covers 13 residues. CDR3 bases: TGCAGCGCTGGTGAGGACATGAACACTGAAGCTTTCTTT. Translated, it gives CSAGEDMNTEAFF.